This entry describes one T cell receptor (beta chain). The source of the sample is a study of blood T cell repertoires in COVID-19. About the study: Spain, Italy and the United States supplied samples that represented acute and convalescent COVID-19.

Assay: immunoSEQ multiplex PCR; the TCRdb copy retains only in-frame clones and omits some. The sample includes around 230,000 clones, about nine tenths of them seen just once. The CDR3 covers 14 residues. Looked up from germline, CDR1 is LNHDA and CDR2 is SQIVND (reference sequence). Trimming left V 10 bases short and J 7 bases short, with 19 bases between. The clonotype was recovered from a man aged 55 to 69 who had recovered from COVID-19. The chain joins TRBV19 to TRBJ2-2, with D possibly matching TRBD2 (7 bases). Sequencing was done on a sample of peripheral blood. The CDR3: CATRGAGLGGELFF. CDR3 bases: TGTGCCACCCGGGGGGCCGGGCTTGGCGGGGAGCTGTTTTTT.